The source of this T cell receptor beta chain is a study of blood T cell repertoires in COVID-19. Study as a whole: Sites in the United States, Italy and Spain provided acute and convalescent COVID-19 samples.

The CDR3 consists of 11 residues. Germline values: CDR1 MNHEY, CDR2 SVGAGI. The germline V and J ends were trimmed by 8 bases and 8 bases, with 12 bases remaining between them. Authors' analysis steps: Scientists estimated how many nucleated cells there were by amplifying reference gene primers. Profiled with immunoSEQ multiplex PCR; TCRdb holds only in-frame clones, not every one. V, J and clone size reflect that table, while D and trimming were determined from the DNA. Here the sample spans 100,000 to 120,000 clones, 88% being singletons. What was sequenced was peripheral blood. The rearrangement joins TRBV6-5 to TRBJ1-1; D perhaps matches TRBD1 (5 bases). The sequence derives from a woman between 50 and 59 years old with acute or convalescent COVID-19. DNA of the CDR3: TGTGCCAGCCAAACCCCAGGGGAAGCTTTCTTT. Protein product: CASQTPGEAFF.